Listed below are T cell receptor beta chains from one sample, sequenced in a study of blood T cells in healthy people across ages. MiXCR was run by TCRdb on the 5' RACE reads, yielding one entry per CDR3 protein. The sample yields around 1,100,000 distinct CDR3 sequences, roughly two fifths seen once. The sample taken for sequencing was blood. The receptors were sampled from a man aged 18-30 years in good health. Both conserved end residues are part of each CDR3. A D gene is named only where the DNA matches it firmly. Part of the rows lack a size; the others show once, few, many or a class for expanded clones.

>TRBV20-1|TRBJ2-3|TRBD1|NA
CSARPLPGQGILDTQYF
TGCAGTGCTAGACCCCTACCGGGACAGGGGATTTTGGATACGCAGTATTTT
>TRBV3-1|TRBJ2-5|TRBD1|few
CASSSTGGGLKETQYF
TGTGCCAGCAGCTCGACAGGGGGGGGCCTAAAAGAGACCCAGTACTTC
>TRBV4-1|TRBJ1-2|TRBD1|NA
CASSPQSGQGIYGYTF
TGCGCCAGCAGCCCGCAATCGGGACAGGGGATCTATGGCTACACCTTC
>TRBV4-1|TRBJ1-4|NA|few
CASSPRDPSTNEKLFF
TGCGCCAGCAGCCCGCGGGACCCTTCAACTAATGAAAAACTGTTTTTT
>TRBV5-8|TRBJ2-1|NA|NA
CASSVVGVYNEQFF
TGTGCCAGCAGCGTGGTAGGGGTATACAATGAGCAGTTCTTC
>TRBV3-1|TRBJ1-2|NA|NA
CASSQDMTVYGYTF
TGTGCCAGCAGCCAAGATATGACAGTCTATGGCTACACCTTC
>TRBV7-2|TRBJ1-2|NA|few
CASSLVQGTVGYTF
TGTGCCAGCAGCTTAGTGCAGGGTACGGTTGGCTACACCTTC
>TRBV7-3|TRBJ2-7|NA|NA
CASSLYSVQYF
TGTGCCAGCAGCTTATACTCAGTGCAGTACTTC
>TRBV7-8|TRBJ2-3|NA|NA
CASSFARKADTQYF
TGTGCCAGCAGCTTCGCCCGCAAGGCAGATACGCAGTATTTT
>TRBV14|TRBJ2-3|TRBD2|NA
CASSQLAGANTETQYF
TGTGCCAGCAGCCAACTAGCGGGGGCTAACACAGAGACGCAGTATTTT
>TRBV12-3/TRBV12-4|TRBJ1-5|NA|few
CASSFLGAQGLNQPQHF
TGTGCCAGCAGTTTTTTAGGGGCCCAGGGGCTCAATCAGCCCCAGCATTTT
>TRBV27|TRBJ2-5|NA|NA
CASSPDRPDFQETQYF
TGTGCCAGCTCTCCCGACAGACCAGATTTCCAAGAGACCCAGTACTTC
>TRBV25-1|TRBJ2-3|TRBD2|NA
CASGKRGDRSSTDTQYF
TGTGCCAGCGGCAAGCGGGGGGACCGATCTAGCACAGATACGCAGTATTTT
>TRBV5-1|TRBJ2-3|NA|NA
CASSGDGDTSTDTQYF
TGCGCCAGCAGCGGGGACGGGGATACTAGCACAGATACGCAGTATTTT
>TRBV12-3/TRBV12-4|TRBJ2-1|NA|NA
CASSLGLEQFF
TGTGCCAGCAGTTTAGGCCTTGAGCAGTTCTTC
>TRBV6-6|TRBJ2-1|NA|NA
CASSYTAEDWGDEQFF
TGTGCCAGCAGTTACACTGCCGAGGACTGGGGCGATGAGCAGTTCTTC
>TRBV7-9|TRBJ1-1|NA|NA
CASSLLDLGVTEAFF
TGTGCCAGTAGCTTACTGGACCTCGGAGTCACTGAAGCTTTCTTT
>TRBV29-1|TRBJ1-1|TRBD1|many
CSVGGQGGTEAFF
TGCAGCGTTGGGGGACAGGGGGGAACTGAAGCTTTCTTT
>TRBV7-9|TRBJ2-7|NA|NA
CASSPGVVDEQYF
TGTGCCAGCAGCCCCGGCGTAGTCGATGAGCAGTACTTC
>TRBV20-1|TRBJ1-5|NA|few
CSARLKGRGNQPQHF
TGCAGTGCACGACTCAAGGGGCGCGGGAATCAGCCCCAGCATTTT
>TRBV12-3/TRBV12-4|TRBJ1-5|NA|few
CASRVKGGQPQHF
TGTGCCAGCAGGGTTAAGGGAGGACAGCCCCAGCATTTT
>TRBV30|TRBJ1-2|NA|NA
CAWSESALPTF
TGTGCCTGGAGTGAGTCGGCTCTGCCCACCTTC
>TRBV7-2|TRBJ1-2|NA|NA
CASSLSRQGSYGYTF
TGTGCCAGCAGCTTATCGCGGCAGGGCTCCTATGGCTACACCTTC
>TRBV27|TRBJ1-2|NA|few
CASSRDRAGSAYGYTF
TGTGCCAGCAGCCGCGACCGAGCAGGGTCTGCCTATGGCTACACCTTC
>TRBV29-1|TRBJ2-3|TRBD1|NA
CSVRRGTGLTDTQYF
TGCAGCGTTCGCCGCGGGACAGGGCTCACAGATACGCAGTATTTT
>TRBV28|TRBJ1-1|NA|NA
CASSTHSGTNTEAFF
TGTGCCAGCAGCACCCATTCAGGAACGAACACTGAAGCTTTCTTT
>TRBV20-1|TRBJ2-5|NA|many
CSALDGVYNNEQYF
TGCAGTGCGCTGGACGGGGTCTACAACAATGAGCAGTACTTC
>TRBV29-1|TRBJ1-1|TRBD1|few
CSVGEGAPTEAFF
TGCAGCGTGGGGGAGGGGGCGCCTACTGAAGCTTTCTTT
>TRBV6-6|TRBJ1-1|NA|NA
CASSYSGFGYTEAFF
TGTGCCAGCAGTTACTCAGGTTTCGGGTACACTGAAGCTTTCTTT
>TRBV29-1|TRBJ2-5|TRBD1|few
CSVKGQAPLGTQYF
TGCAGCGTAAAGGGACAGGCGCCGTTAGGGACCCAGTACTTC
>TRBV12-3/TRBV12-4|TRBJ2-3|TRBD2|few
CASSMLDSGGTQYF
TGTGCCAGCAGTATGCTAGACAGCGGGGGTACGCAGTATTTT
>TRBV4-2|TRBJ2-1|NA|NA
CASSQDQLSYNEQFF
TGTGCCAGCAGCCAAGATCAGCTCTCCTACAATGAGCAGTTCTTC
>TRBV10-3|TRBJ2-1|NA|NA
CAISDGGGGLPNEQFF
TGTGCCATCAGTGACGGTGGGGGGGGGCTCCCCAATGAGCAGTTCTTC
>TRBV20-1|TRBJ1-1|NA|few
CSASSLKGEAFF
TGCAGTGCTAGTTCACTAAAGGGTGAAGCTTTCTTT
>TRBV10-3|TRBJ1-2|NA|few
CAITSSQVPNYGYTF
TGTGCCATCACTTCCTCGCAGGTCCCTAACTATGGCTACACCTTC
>TRBV9|TRBJ2-2|NA|NA
CASSESQPGELFF
TGTGCCAGCAGCGAGAGCCAGCCCGGGGAGCTGTTTTTT
>TRBV7-2|TRBJ1-6|TRBD1|NA
CASSLVPQGNSPLHF
TGTGCCAGCAGCTTAGTCCCACAGGGGAATTCACCCCTCCACTTT
>TRBV4-1|TRBJ1-2|TRBD1|NA
CTSRAGQGEYGYTF
TGCACCAGTCGAGCCGGACAGGGAGAATATGGCTACACCTTC
>TRBV5-1|TRBJ1-1|NA|NA
CASSLGFGGITEAFF
TGCGCCAGCAGCTTGGGGTTTGGGGGAATCACTGAAGCTTTCTTT
>TRBV28|TRBJ1-2|NA|NA
CASSPAGVNGYTF
TGTGCCAGCAGCCCGGCGGGCGTGAATGGCTACACCTTC
>TRBV6-5|TRBJ1-1|NA|NA
CASQRDTEAFF
TGTGCCAGCCAAAGAGACACTGAAGCTTTCTTT